At least ten counts were recorded for the clone carrying this T cell receptor (beta chain). The target antigen is unknown. Samples had at least 6 million PBMCs isolated from them. Primed by a sample-barcoded 5' primer and a J-beta primer mix, a second PCR proceeded for 7 to 11 cycles. TCRdb redid the calling of the 5' RACE reads with MiXCR, one entry per CDR3 protein. The sample yields some 1.7 million distinct CDR3 sequences, over 25% seen once. The data originate from a study of blood T cells in healthy people across ages. The study, taken as a whole, reports: The authors considered diversity estimates from one million T cells to be underestimates. Age advanced and TCR beta diversity per million T cells fell, roughly linearly.

The material sequenced was blood. The sequence was collected from a woman aged 25 to 45 in good health.

The CDR3 sequence: CSVSDGDGYTF. In DNA, the CDR3 is TGCAGCGTTTCGGACGGTGATGGCTACACCTTC. The chain recombines TRBV29-1 with TRBJ1-2; D is uncertain. This CDR3 contains 11 residues. V was shortened by 5 bases and J by 6 bases, with 10 bases between the two germline ends. Germline CDR1 SQVTM, CDR2 ANQGSEA.